A single sample gave rise to the 10 T cell receptor beta chains below, sequenced in a study of post-analysis software for immune sequencing data. Study findings and constraints: Patients used about 5 TRBV segments, including TRBV5-6, TRBV5-1 and TRBV20-1, more often than controls.

cDNA libraries of TCR beta carried unique molecular identifiers. TCRdb recomputed calls from the PCR reads with MiXCR, one row per CDR3 protein. The sample lists a few hundred thousand distinct CDR3 sequences; around 33% were seen once. These receptors lack a known antigen. The sample taken for sequencing was blood. These receptor sequences come from a girl between 5 and 17 years old with multiple sclerosis.

This chain connects TRBV20-1 to TRBJ2-3; the D gene is possibly TRBD2 (6 bases). Deletions cut 3 bases from V and 4 bases from J, with 14 bases between. This CDR3 has 14 residues. Germline V gene lookup returns CDR1 DFQATT and CDR2 SNEGSKA (reference sequence). The CDR3 sequence: CSASDSRGADTQYF. The CDR3 bases are TGCAGTGCTAGCGACTCGCGGGGAGCAGATACGCAGTATTTT.

This clonotype has just a few counts. The genes are TRBV7-9 and TRBJ1-3, with D possibly TRBD1 on 5 matching bases. The CDR3 covers 15 residues. Trimming removed 1 base at V and 4 bases at J, with 11 bases between. Germline assignment: CDR1 SEHNR and CDR2 FQNEAQ (reference sequence). CDR3 DNA: TGTGCCAGCAGCTTAGTAGGGGTGTCCGGAAACACCATATATTTT. Amino acids: CASSLVGVSGNTIYF.

The chain links TRBV12-3 or TRBV12-4 to TRBJ2-3; D gene uncertain. Trimming took 3 bases from V and 1 from J, leaving 17 bases between them. This CDR3 is 17 amino acids long. The CDR3 loop reads CASSFPSYQTGTDTQYF. DNA for the CDR3: TGTGCCAGCAGTTTCCCTAGTTACCAGACGGGCACAGATACGCAGTATTTT.

This clonotype appeared a few times. The chain is built from TRBV6-1 and TRBJ2-1; D may be TRBD1 or TRBD2 (5 bases each). V shed 2 bases and J shed 0 bases, with 14 bases lying between them. The length of the CDR3 is 17 residues. Germline values: CDR1 MNHNS, CDR2 SASEGT. DNA of the CDR3: TGTGCCAGCAGTGAACCCCCCGCAGGGAGCTCCTACAATGAGCAGTTCTTC. Encoded protein: CASSEPPAGSSYNEQFF.

Comments on this clonotype: A much larger clone lies one base from this, so it may be a read error. The V call is TRBV30, the J call TRBJ2-7; D may be TRBD2 (5 bases). The CDR3 has 12 amino acids. Germline V gene sequence: CDR1 GTSNPN, CDR2 SVGIG (reference sequence). The CDR3 nucleotides read TGTGCCGGGAGTGTACTGGGTTACGAGCAGTACTTC. This translates into CAGSVLGYEQYF.

This clonotype turned up a few times. This chain connects TRBV7-3 to TRBJ2-1; 10 bases are shared with TRBD2. CDR3 size: 14 residues. Trimming took 5 bases from V and 8 from J; bases not matched to a gene: 6. The germline V gene has CDR1 SGHTA and CDR2 FQGTGA. This CDR3 is CASSPAGGQHEQFF. For the CDR3, the DNA is TGTGCCAGCAGCCCAGCGGGGGGGCAGCATGAGCAGTTCTTC. The full variable domain, its missing parts supplied by reference TRBV7-3 and TRBJ2-1, is GAGVSQTPSNKVTEKGKYVELRCDPISGHTALYWYRQSLGQGPEFLIYFQGTGAADDSGLPNDRFFAVRPEGSVSTLKIQRTERGDSAVYLCASSPAGGQHEQFFGPGTRLTVL.

The chain employs TRBV27 and TRBJ2-7; a weak D match, TRBD1 (6 bases). The J call could be wrong; TRBJ2-5 is a better fit for the DNA end. The CDR3 is made up of 15 amino acids. Germline V CDR1 and CDR2: MNHEY, SMNVEV (reference sequence). The DNA of the CDR3 is TGTGCCAGCAGTTTGTCGACAGGAAGAAGTGAGACCCAGTACTTC. Translated, it gives CASSLSTGRSETQYF.

This clonotype was detected ten times or more. CDR3 region: CASSPGQGVYEQYF. In DNA form, the CDR3 reads TGTGCCAGCAGCCCGGGACAGGGGGTATACGAGCAGTACTTC. This chain links TRBV12-3 or TRBV12-4 with TRBJ2-7, with 11 bases matching TRBD1. The CDR3 runs 14 residues. J gave up 4 bases and V 6 bases, and 5 bases lay outside the gene matches.

Many counts were recorded for this clonotype. The chain couples TRBV7-2 to TRBJ1-2; TRBD1 matches 9 bases. Germline lookup yields CDR1 SGHTA and CDR2 FQGNSA. This CDR3 spans 15 amino acids. V shed 2 bases and J 7 bases; nucleotides not matched to a gene: 8. The DNA of the CDR3 is TGTGCCAGCAGCTTACACCAGACAGGGGGAGGTGGCTACACCTTC. Translating gives CASSLHQTGGGGYTF.

The rearrangement uses TRBV7-9 and TRBJ2-1, with 7 bases matching TRBD2. V shed 5 bases, J shed 5 bases, and the junction held 12 bases outside the gene matches. This CDR3 spans 16 amino acids. CDR1 is SEHNR and CDR2 is FQNEAQ in the germline V gene (reference sequence). The CDR3 DNA sequence: TGTGCCAGCAGCCCAGTCGGGCGGGGGACCGACAATGAGCAGTTCTTC. This encodes CASSPVGRGTDNEQFF.